These T cell receptor beta chains were read from a single sample in a study of blood T cells in healthy people across ages. TCRdb fed the 5' RACE reads into MiXCR, producing one record per CDR3 protein. Among fewer than 1,200,000 distinct CDR3 sequences listed, roughly a quarter were seen once. This sample was shared with a second study, whose subject was T cells of mothers and their children.

Sequences were obtained from blood. These receptors originate from a girl aged 2 to 9 in good health. Both conserved end residues are part of each CDR3. D genes are given only for firm matches. The size entry is marked missing in some rows and otherwise reads once, few, many or a size class.

j_gene | abundance | v_gene | d_gene | CDR3aa | CDR3nt
TRBJ2-3 | - | TRBV13 | TRBD2 | CASSPTRTSFPPDTQYF | TGTGCCAGCAGCCCCACCCGGACTAGTTTCCCTCCAGATACGCAGTATTTT
TRBJ1-2 | few | TRBV5-1 | - | CASSAGIASVYGYTF | TGCGCCAGCAGCGCAGGGATCGCCTCGGTCTATGGCTACACCTTC
TRBJ2-7 | - | TRBV7-2 | TRBD1 | CASSPRQGFSYEQYF | TGTGCCAGCAGCCCTCGACAGGGTTTCTCCTACGAGCAGTACTTC
TRBJ2-3 | - | TRBV6-6 | - | CASSYMLRGSTDTQYF | TGTGCCAGCAGTTACATGCTGCGCGGTAGCACAGATACGCAGTATTTT
TRBJ1-4 | - | TRBV2 | - | CASSEGGREKLFF | TGTGCCAGCAGTGAGGGAGGACGGGAAAAACTGTTTTTT
TRBJ2-2 | few | TRBV19 | - | CASSIVHGDPNTGELFF | TGTGCCAGTAGTATAGTCCACGGGGACCCGAACACCGGGGAGCTGTTTTTT
TRBJ2-3 | - | TRBV10-3 | - | CAISELPGLSPQYF | TGTGCCATCAGTGAGTTGCCTGGACTATCCCCGCAGTATTTT
TRBJ2-5 | few | TRBV5-1 | - | CASSLDGRIETQYF | TGCGCCAGCAGCTTGGATGGGAGAATTGAGACCCAGTACTTC
TRBJ2-7 | once | TRBV10-3 | TRBD1 | CAIGAGGHEQYF | TGTGCCATCGGGGCAGGGGGACACGAGCAGTACTTC
TRBJ2-4 | few | TRBV28 | - | CASRLSFFEGVVGIQYF | TGTGCCAGCAGATTAAGTTTTTTTGAGGGAGTGGTCGGCATTCAGTACTTC
TRBJ2-5 | many | TRBV24-1 | TRBD2 | CATSGGGETQYF | TGTGCTACTAGCGGGGGAGGGGAGACCCAGTACTTC
TRBJ2-5 | few | TRBV28 | - | CASMDSGAVETQYF | TGTGCCAGCATGGATAGCGGAGCTGTAGAGACCCAGTACTTC
TRBJ2-3 | few | TRBV12-3/TRBV12-4 | - | CASSFPRADTQYF | TGTGCCAGCAGTTTTCCGAGAGCAGATACGCAGTATTTT
TRBJ1-1 | - | TRBV5-1 | - | CASSFAGYWTEAFF | TGCGCCAGCAGCTTTGCAGGGTATTGGACTGAAGCTTTCTTT
TRBJ1-1 | few | TRBV12-3/TRBV12-4 | - | CASSFETTEAFF | TGTGCCAGCAGTTTTGAAACCACTGAAGCTTTCTTT
TRBJ2-1 | few | TRBV20-1 | TRBD2 | CSARDLRGRENEQFF | TGCAGTGCTAGAGATCTGCGCGGGAGGGAAAATGAGCAGTTCTTC
TRBJ2-7 | - | TRBV20-1 | - | CSARGTVTVEGGYEQYF | TGCAGTGCTAGAGGGACCGTTACAGTGGAGGGGGGATACGAGCAGTACTTC
TRBJ1-1 | few | TRBV28 | - | CASAGPGRTNTEAFF | TGTGCCAGCGCGGGACCGGGACGGACGAACACTGAAGCTTTCTTT
TRBJ2-7 | - | TRBV3-1 | TRBD2 | CASSQGLAGSDEQYF | TGTGCCAGCAGCCAAGGACTAGCGGGATCCGACGAGCAGTACTTC
TRBJ2-3 | - | TRBV5-6 | - | CASSLLDLMGDTQYF | TGTGCCAGCAGCTTGCTTGACCTAATGGGAGATACGCAGTATTTT
TRBJ2-5 | - | TRBV27 | TRBD2 | CASSWGLDIGEQYF | TGTGCCAGCAGTTGGGGACTAGATATTGGTGAGCAGTACTTC
TRBJ2-1 | many | TRBV4-3 | TRBD1 | CASSQDNRGRAYEQFF | TGCGCCAGCAGCCAAGATAACAGGGGCAGGGCCTATGAGCAGTTCTTC
TRBJ2-7 | - | TRBV7-6 | - | CASSIDPFYEQYF | TGTGCCAGCAGCATCGACCCCTTCTACGAGCAGTACTTC
TRBJ2-1 | - | TRBV7-9 | - | CASSLRWYPSYNEQFF | TGTGCCAGCAGCTTACGATGGTATCCCTCCTACAATGAGCAGTTCTTC
TRBJ2-7 | - | TRBV9 | TRBD2 | CASSVGSSAGDYEQYF | TGTGCCAGCAGCGTAGGGTCCTCAGCGGGGGACTACGAGCAGTACTTC
TRBJ2-5 | - | TRBV20-1 | - | CSANPSQETQYF | TGCAGTGCTAACCCTTCCCAAGAGACCCAGTACTTC
TRBJ2-7 | - | TRBV29-1 | TRBD1 | CSVNLRTGGYEQYF | TGCAGCGTCAATCTGAGGACAGGGGGATACGAGCAGTACTTC
TRBJ1-1 | few | TRBV4-2 | - | CASSQPGLGPAAFF | TGTGCCAGCAGCCAACCTGGACTGGGGCCGGCAGCTTTCTTT
TRBJ2-5 | - | TRBV4-3 | - | CATTSSLSLEETQYF | TGCGCCACCACCTCGAGTCTTAGCTTGGAAGAGACCCAGTACTTC
TRBJ2-5 | few | TRBV20-1 | TRBD2 | CSAREPAGGPRGETQYF | TGCAGTGCTAGAGAGCCAGCGGGAGGGCCGAGAGGAGAGACCCAGTACTTC
TRBJ2-3 | few | TRBV20-1 | - | CSAREAPTDTQYF | TGCAGTGCTAGAGAAGCGCCCACAGATACGCAGTATTTT
TRBJ2-5 | - | TRBV15 | - | CATSRVGRVQETQYF | TGTGCCACCAGCAGGGTAGGGCGCGTCCAAGAGACCCAGTACTTC
TRBJ2-3 | - | TRBV7-2 | - | CASSLDREETDTQYF | TGTGCCAGCAGCTTAGACAGGGAGGAGACAGATACGCAGTATTTT
TRBJ2-1 | few | TRBV3-1 | TRBD2 | CASSQELAGYYNEQFF | TGTGCCAGCAGCCAAGAACTAGCGGGATACTACAATGAGCAGTTCTTC
TRBJ1-6 | - | TRBV4-1 | - | CASSQENVSPLHF | TGCGCCAGCAGCCAAGAAAATGTGTCACCCCTCCACTTT
TRBJ2-1 | - | TRBV24-1 | - | CATSDSPTLHEQFF | TGTGCCACCAGTGATTCGCCGACGCTACATGAGCAGTTCTTC
TRBJ2-5 | few | TRBV25-1 | - | CASSFRDREETQCF | TGTGCCAGCAGCTTCCGGGACCGAGAAGAGACCCAGTGCTTC
TRBJ2-3 | few | TRBV20-1 | - | CSVGLEGRTDTQYF | TGCAGTGTGGGGCTGGAGGGTCGGACAGATACGCAGTATTTT
TRBJ2-1 | - | TRBV4-1 | - | CASSQGRPNEQFF | TGCGCCAGCAGCCAAGGGAGGCCCAATGAGCAGTTCTTC
TRBJ2-1 | - | TRBV18 | TRBD1 | CASSPPETGERNEQFF | TGTGCCAGCTCACCACCGGAGACAGGGGAGAGGAATGAGCAGTTCTTC
TRBJ2-3 | few | TRBV7-2 | - | CASSNTGTPESSTDTQYF | TGTGCCAGCAGCAATACCGGGACACCCGAGTCCTCCACAGATACGCAGTATTTT
TRBJ2-6 | - | TRBV20-1 | - | CSAPGPLSGANVLTF | TGCAGTGCACCGGGACCGCTCTCTGGGGCCAACGTCCTGACTTTC
TRBJ2-5 | - | TRBV11-2 | - | CASSLDPTETQYF | TGTGCCAGCAGCTTAGATCCCACCGAGACCCAGTACTTC
TRBJ1-2 | many | TRBV7-9 | - | CASSPGGAYGYTF | TGTGCCAGCAGCCCAGGAGGGGCCTATGGCTACACCTTC
TRBJ2-5 | - | TRBV3-1 | TRBD2 | CASSQDPDSGGAGEETQYF | TGTGCCAGCAGCCAAGATCCGGATAGCGGGGGGGCGGGAGAAGAGACCCAGTACTTC
TRBJ2-1 | few | TRBV7-9 | TRBD1 | CASSQILTGSEQFF | TGTGCCAGCAGTCAAATATTGACAGGGAGTGAGCAGTTCTTC
TRBJ2-2 | - | TRBV29-1 | - | CSSRQAPAGELFF | TGCAGCTCCAGACAGGCGCCCGCCGGGGAGCTGTTTTTT
TRBJ1-1 | few | TRBV2 | - | CASSGGEKWTEAFF | TGTGCCAGCAGTGGGGGGGAGAAGTGGACTGAAGCTTTCTTT
TRBJ1-4 | - | TRBV5-6 | - | CASSRGRRTSTNEKLFF | TGTGCCAGCAGCCGGGGGAGGAGGACTTCAACTAATGAAAAACTGTTTTTT
TRBJ2-1 | - | TRBV4-1 | - | CASSQGGVAAPKRNEQFF | TGCGCCAGCAGCCAAGGGGGCGTGGCGGCCCCTAAGAGAAATGAGCAGTTCTTC
TRBJ1-1 | - | TRBV6-5 | - | CASNPGQYTEAFF | TGTGCCAGCAACCCGGGACAATACACTGAAGCTTTCTTT